This T cell receptor beta chain was observed in a study of early T cells in non-severe SARS-CoV-2 infection. About the research overall: Sequencing targeted bulk RNA from unsorted whole blood, leaving chains unpaired.

This clonotype was seen repeatedly, ten times or more. As yet, its antigen is unknown. Study results and caveats: VDJdb-based annotation leaned toward anti-spike CD8 responses and missed private and CD4 specificities.

Attachment of unique molecular identifiers was made to individual cDNA molecules. TCRdb reanalysed the 5' RACE reads using MiXCR and keeps one entry per CDR3 protein. Of roughly 80,000 distinct CDR3 sequences in the sample, around 11% were seen once. This receptor was identified in an adult who was a healthcare worker with PCR-confirmed SARS-CoV-2 infection or an uninfected control (not recorded which). This material consisted of whole blood, taken at baseline.

The CDR3 DNA sequence: TGCAGCGCAAGCACGGGGGGGCAATACAATGAGCAGTTCTTC. Translating gives CSASTGGQYNEQFF. The rearrangement joins TRBV29-1 to TRBJ2-1; the match to TRBD2 covers 8 bases. CDR1 is SQVTM and CDR2 is ANQGSEA in the germline V gene. J gave up 4 bases and V 7 bases, and 9 bases lay outside the gene matches. There are 14 residues in the CDR3.